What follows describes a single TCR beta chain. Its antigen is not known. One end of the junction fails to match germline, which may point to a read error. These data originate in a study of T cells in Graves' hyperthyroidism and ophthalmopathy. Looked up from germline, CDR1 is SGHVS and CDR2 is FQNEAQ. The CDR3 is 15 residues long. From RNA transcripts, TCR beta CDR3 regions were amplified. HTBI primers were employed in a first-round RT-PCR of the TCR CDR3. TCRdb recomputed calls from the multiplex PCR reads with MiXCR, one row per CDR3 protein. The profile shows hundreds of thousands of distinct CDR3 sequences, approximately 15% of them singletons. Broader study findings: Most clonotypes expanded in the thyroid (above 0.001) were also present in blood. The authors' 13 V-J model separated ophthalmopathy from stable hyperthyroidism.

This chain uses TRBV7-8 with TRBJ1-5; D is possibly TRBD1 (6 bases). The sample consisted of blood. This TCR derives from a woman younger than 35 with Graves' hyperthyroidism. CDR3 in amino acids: CTSSFRGFSNQPQHF. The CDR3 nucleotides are TGTACCAGCAGCTTTAGGGGGTTTAGCAATCAGCCCCAGCATTTT.